A single sample gave rise to the 7 T cell receptor beta chains below, sequenced in a study of cytotoxic CD8 clonotypes in ibrutinib-treated CLL. Assay: immunoSEQ multiplex PCR; the TCRdb copy retains only in-frame clones and omits some. The data show more than 110,000 clones, 80% seen once. The specimen was PBMCs, collected after 36 months of ibrutinib treatment. These receptor sequences come from a human donor with chronic lymphocytic leukemia.

This chain links TRBV7-9 with TRBJ1-4, with TRBD1 matching 11 bases. There are 16 residues in the CDR3. V lost 5 bases, J lost 8 bases, and 10 bases stayed unmatched. Germline CDR1 is SEHNR and CDR2 is FQNEAQ (reference sequence). CDR3 residues: CASSPTGTGGSEKLFF. The CDR3 DNA follows: TGTGCCAGCAGCCCTACCGGGACAGGGGGAAGCGAAAAACTGTTTTTT.

This clone was observed a handful of times. The chain recombines TRBV30 with TRBJ1-5; TRBD1 is a possible D gene (6 bases). The CDR3 is made up of 19 amino acids. The V gene lost 0 bases and the J gene lost 0 bases, with 21 bases spanning the gap. The germline V gene has CDR1 GTSNPN and CDR2 SVGIG (reference sequence). The CDR3: CAWSVPDRRSSFSNQPQHF. CDR3 coding DNA: TGTGCCTGGAGTGTACCTGACAGGCGGAGTTCCTTTAGCAATCAGCCCCAGCATTTT.

The gene calls are TRBV29-1 and TRBJ1-3; TRBD1 matches at 7 bases. J was trimmed by 0 bases and V by 0 bases; bases with no gene match: 23. Germline assignment: CDR1 SQVTM and CDR2 ANQGSEA. The CDR3 length is 22 residues. DNA of the CDR3: TGCAGCGTTGAAGATCTAGGGACAGAGTACACCCAAAACCTTCACTCTGGAAACACCATATATTTT. It codes for CSVEDLGTEYTQNLHSGNTIYF.

This chain links TRBV4-1 with TRBJ2-3; D is unclear. Trimming stripped 1 base from V and 4 bases from J, with 12 bases between. Germline V gene data show CDR1 as MGHRA and CDR2 as YSYEKL. There are 15 residues in the CDR3. CDR3 nucleotides: TGCGCCAGCAGCCAAGCCAGTGTTTGGGCAGATACGCAGTATTTT. Translation gives CASSQASVWADTQYF.

V usage is TRBV7-6 and J usage is TRBJ1-1, with unresolved D. Germline V gene lookup returns CDR1 SGHVS and CDR2 FNYEAQ. The CDR3 runs 12 residues. V was clipped by 4 bases and J by 8 bases, with 11 bases between them. CDR3 DNA: TGTGCCAGCAGCTCCGTGTCCGCGGAAGCTTTCTTT. Its protein is CASSSVSAEAFF.

The gene calls are TRBV19 and TRBJ1-6; D is unclear. The CDR3 runs 14 residues. Germline lookup yields CDR1 LNHDA and CDR2 SQIVND (reference sequence). V gave up 7 bases and J gave up 10 bases, with 17 bases separating them. The CDR3 bases are TGTGCCAGTACCGTGGGCGGGCGAATCTCACCCCTCCACTTT. It codes for CASTVGGRISPLHF.

This chain uses TRBV14 with TRBJ2-1; unclear D gene. This CDR3 contains 13 residues. Between the trimmed V and J ends, which lost 4 bases and 7 bases, there was a span of 11 bases. The germline V gene has CDR1 SGHDN and CDR2 FVKESK. The CDR3 DNA reads as TGTGCCAGCAGCCCGGGTCCAAGAAATGAGCAGTTCTTC. It translates to CASSPGPRNEQFF.